This TCR beta chain was recovered during a study of control samples from healthy donors and cancer patients. The protocol was immunoSEQ multiplex PCR, while the TCRdb copy is restricted to in-frame clones and leaves out a portion. The sample includes tens of thousands of clones, roughly nine tenths seen only once; the top ten take 13% to 15%. Germline assignment: CDR1 MNHEY and CDR2 SVGAGI. V lost 11 bases to trimming and J lost 2 bases, with 16 bases between them. The CDR3 covers 14 residues. The receptor comes from a woman between 65 and 79 years old in good health. The V and J genes are TRBV6-5 and TRBJ2-1, with D possibly being TRBD1 or TRBD2 (6 bases each). The specimen sequenced was blood. CDR3 in amino acids: CAGGGAGAYNEQFF. The CDR3 DNA sequence: TGTGCCGGGGGCGGGGCAGGGGCCTACAATGAGCAGTTCTTC.